What follows are 13 T cell receptor beta chains derived from one specimen sequenced in a study of blood T cell repertoires in COVID-19. Here immunoSEQ multiplex PCR was the method, and the copy in TCRdb shows in-frame clones only, minus some. Of 260,000 or so clones detected, 65% to 85% appear once; the ten largest clones hold 5.7%. Material: peripheral blood. The receptors here all came from an older man with acute or convalescent COVID-19.

The chain has TRBV27 and TRBJ1-6, with D maybe TRBD1 (5 bases). Germline V gene sequence: CDR1 MNHEY, CDR2 SMNVEV (reference sequence). The CDR3 spans 14 residues. V lost 2 bases to trimming and J lost 8 bases, with 10 bases between them. The CDR3 nucleotides are TGTGCCAGCAGTTTAGGGCAGGGTTATTCACCCCTCCACTTT. It is translated as CASSLGQGYSPLHF.

This chain joins TRBV24-1 and TRBJ1-2; D is possibly TRBD1 (5 bases). V lost 2 bases, J lost 8 bases, and 11 bases lay in between. Germline V gene data show CDR1 as KGHDR and CDR2 as SFDVKD. The CDR3 length is 13 residues. As DNA, the CDR3 is TGTGCCACCAGTGATTCGGGACTGCACGGCTACACCTTC. Encoded protein: CATSDSGLHGYTF.

The rearrangement uses TRBV24-1 and TRBJ2-1, with 11 positions matching TRBD1. The CDR3 length is 16 residues. CDR1 and CDR2 (germline): KGHDR, SFDVKD. The ends lost 3 bases at V and 6 bases at J; junction bases unmatched: 6. As DNA, the CDR3 is TGTGCCACCAGTGATGCCGGACAGGGGGCAACCAATGAGCAGTTCTTC. Translating gives CATSDAGQGATNEQFF.

The V gene is TRBV9, the J gene TRBJ1-1; TRBD1 matches at 9 bases. Germline V gives CDR1 SGDLS, CDR2 YYNGEE. This CDR3 has 18 amino acids. The trim removed 4 bases at V and 0 bases at J, leaving 13 bases unmatched. For the CDR3, the DNA is TGTGCCAGCAGCCCCACCCCGGGACAGGGACCGGTGAACACTGAAGCTTTCTTT. Translated, it gives CASSPTPGQGPVNTEAFF.

The chain is built from TRBV5-4 and TRBJ2-1; D is unresolved. This CDR3 spans 13 amino acids. From germline, CDR1 is SGHNT and CDR2 YYREEE (reference sequence). Trimming removed 4 bases from V and 4 bases from J, with 9 bases in between. This chain's CDR3 is CASSQTGYNEQFF. CDR3 nucleotide sequence: TGTGCCAGCAGCCAGACTGGGTACAATGAGCAGTTCTTC.

The gene calls are TRBV5-1 and TRBJ2-3; TRBD1 agrees at 8 bases. Looked up from germline, CDR1 is SGHRS and CDR2 is YFSETQ. The trim removed 0 bases at V and 0 bases at J, leaving 3 bases unmatched. This CDR3 has 16 amino acids. CDR3 nucleotide sequence: TGCGCCAGCAGCTTGGCCGGGACAGGTAGCACAGATACGCAGTATTTT. It specifies CASSLAGTGSTDTQYF.

This clone was observed a single time. This chain joins TRBV5-1 and TRBJ2-2; TRBD1 matches 12 bases. J gave up 4 bases and V 4 bases, and 8 bases lay outside the gene matches. Germline values: CDR1 SGHRS, CDR2 YFSETQ. The CDR3 loop spans 17 amino acids. The chain's CDR3 is CASSTPGGQGATGELFF. CDR3 sequence (DNA): TGCGCCAGCAGCACCCCTGGGGGACAGGGGGCCACCGGGGAGCTGTTTTTT.

This clone has more than one count but fewer than ten. J is TRBJ1-2 and V is TRBV3-1 (or the pseudogene TRBV3-2), with D perhaps TRBD1 (5 bases). Germline CDR1 and CDR2: LGHDT and YNNKEL (reference sequence). Trimming stripped 6 bases from V and 2 bases from J, with 10 bases between. CDR3 length: 13 residues. The CDR3 DNA is TGTGCCAGCAGTCAGACAGCCAACTATGGCTACACCTTC. This gives the protein CASSQTANYGYTF.

The chain links TRBV3-1 (or the pseudogene TRBV3-2) to TRBJ2-7, with D possibly TRBD2 on 6 matching bases. The length of the CDR3 is 15 residues. V lost 1 base and J lost 2, with 12 bases in between. CDR1 is LGHDT, CDR2 YNNKEL, per germline (reference sequence). The CDR3 nucleotides are TGTGCCAGCAGCCAAGGCGGCGGGAAAACCTACGAGCAGTACTTC. It codes for CASSQGGGKTYEQYF.

The rearrangement uses TRBV13 and TRBJ2-2; the D gene is possibly TRBD1 (7 bases). Germline CDR1 and CDR2: PRHDT and FYEKMQ (reference sequence). V was trimmed by 2 bases and J by 6 bases, leaving 22 bases between them. The CDR3 has 18 residues. The CDR3 DNA is TGTGCCAGCAGCTTAAGACCTCAGGGGGGTACGGGGTCCGGGGAGCTGTTTTTT. Translated, it gives CASSLRPQGGTGSGELFF. Full variable domain (remainder filled in from reference TRBV13 and TRBJ2-2): AAGVIQSPRHLIKEKRETATLKCYPIPRHDTVYWYQQGPGQDPQFLISFYEKMQSDKGSIPDRFSAQQFSDYHSELNMSSLELGDSALYFCASSLRPQGGTGSGELFFGEGSRLTVL.

In this sample, this clone turned up a few times. V gene TRBV3-1 (or the pseudogene TRBV3-2) combines with J gene TRBJ1-5; a possible D gene is TRBD1 (5 bases). V lost 4 bases and J 0 bases, leaving 7 bases between the germline ends. The CDR3 runs to 14 residues. In germline, CDR1 is LGHDT, CDR2 YNNKEL (reference sequence). The CDR3 here is CASSPDSSNQPQHF. CDR3 coding DNA: TGTGCCAGCAGCCCCGACAGTAGCAATCAGCCCCAGCATTTT.

The chain links TRBV5-1 to TRBJ2-2; TRBD1 matches at 12 bases. The CDR3 covers 17 residues. Germline CDR1 SGHRS, CDR2 YFSETQ. Losses at the gene ends were 5 bases for V and 2 bases for J; bases not matched to a gene: 7. In DNA form, the CDR3 reads TGCGCCAGCAGGTCGGGACAGGGGGCCCTTAACACCGGGGAGCTGTTTTTT. Protein: CASRSGQGALNTGELFF.

The CDR3 protein is CASSDAGTSLYEQYF. The CDR3 DNA reads TGTGCCAGCAGTGACGCCGGGACTAGCCTCTACGAGCAGTACTTC. This rearrangement joins TRBV6-6 to TRBJ2-7; 9 bases align to TRBD2. This CDR3 contains 15 residues. CDR1 and CDR2 from the germline V gene are MNHNY and SVGAGI (reference sequence). Trimming cost V 5 bases and J 3 bases; bases outside gene matches: 8.